This TCR beta chain derives from a study of CD8 T cells in ankylosing spondylitis. This clonotype was counted only a few times. Its antigen is still unknown. Quantitative molecular-barcoded 5'-RACE generated the TCR beta libraries. TCRdb redid the calling of the 5' RACE reads with MiXCR, one entry per CDR3 protein. Of about 280,000 distinct CDR3 sequences listed, roughly 20% are singletons. Study-wide findings and caveats: Earlier authors reported some of these motif variants in reactive arthritis synovial fluid and blood. Disease-linked clones were found to be CD8+ and relatively rare in peripheral blood.

The V end was cut by 2 bases, the J end by 2 bases, with 10 bases between. Germline CDR1 reads SGDLS; CDR2 reads YYNGEE. This CDR3 is built from 14 residues. The TCR comes from a male donor with ankylosing spondylitis or in good health (not recorded which). Material: blood, either unsorted or a sorted T cell fraction (not recorded which). This rearrangement joins TRBV9 to TRBJ1-1; D ambiguous. CDR3 DNA: TGTGCCAGCAGCGTGACCTACGCTAACACTGAAGCTTTCTTT. This codes for CASSVTYANTEAFF.